This T cell receptor beta chain was identified during a study of breast tumors, draining lymph nodes, adjacent tissues. This clonotype was recorded a few times. From germline, CDR1 is MNHNY and CDR2 SVGAGI (reference sequence). The CDR3 loop spans 15 amino acids. V lost 5 bases and J lost 3, with 14 bases in between. TCRdb ran MiXCR on the multiplex PCR reads and lists one entry per CDR3 protein. The sample consists of about 270,000 distinct CDR3 sequences, 30% of them appearing once. Samples came from axillary lymph nodes draining the breast cancer. The material sequenced was axillary lymph node tissue. This clonotype was obtained from a female donor with breast cancer. Some clones in this sample may be carry-over from other donors' samples. V gene TRBV6-6 combines with J gene TRBJ2-1; tentative D call: TRBD2 (5 bases). The CDR3 coding sequence is TGTGCCAGCAGTCCCGCCCGTAGCGACTACAATGAGCAGTTCTTC. This translates into CASSPARSDYNEQFF.